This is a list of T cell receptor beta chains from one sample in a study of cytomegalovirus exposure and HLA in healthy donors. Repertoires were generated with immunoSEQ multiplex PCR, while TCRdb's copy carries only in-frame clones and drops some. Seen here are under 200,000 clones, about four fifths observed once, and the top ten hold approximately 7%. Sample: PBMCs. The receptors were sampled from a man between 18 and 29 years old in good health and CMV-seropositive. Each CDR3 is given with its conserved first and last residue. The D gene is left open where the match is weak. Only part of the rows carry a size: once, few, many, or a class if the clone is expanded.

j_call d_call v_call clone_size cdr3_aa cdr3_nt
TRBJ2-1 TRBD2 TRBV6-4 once CASSDSPRGGEQFF TGTGCCAGCAGTGACTCGCCTCGGGGGGGTGAGCAGTTCTTC
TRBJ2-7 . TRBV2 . CASRGSGQYF TGTGCCTCCCGAGGCAGCGGGCAGTACTTC
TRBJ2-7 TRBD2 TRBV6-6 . CASSRGGTSSYEQYF TGTGCCAGCAGCCGGGGGGGAACCAGCTCCTACGAGCAGTACTTC
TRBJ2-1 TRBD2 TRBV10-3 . CAIRGTSGLNEQFF TGTGCCATCAGGGGGACTAGCGGTCTCAATGAGCAGTTCTTC
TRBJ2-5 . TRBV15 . CATSRDPGVQETQYF TGTGCCACCAGCAGAGATCCCGGGGTCCAAGAGACCCAGTACTTC
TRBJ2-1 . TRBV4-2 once CASSQSSSYNEQFF TGTGCCAGCAGCCAATCTAGCTCCTACAATGAGCAGTTCTTC
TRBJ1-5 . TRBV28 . CASSLLRGRVEHF TGTGCCAGCAGTCTCCTAAGGGGCAGGGTAGAGCATTTT
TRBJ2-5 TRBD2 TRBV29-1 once CSVLAGEETQYF TGCAGCGTTCTAGCGGGAGAAGAGACCCAGTACTTC
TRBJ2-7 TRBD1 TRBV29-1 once CSVQGASTYEQYF TGCAGCGTTCAGGGGGCCTCAACCTACGAGCAGTACTTC
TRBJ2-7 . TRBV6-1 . CASSETVSYEQYF TGTGCCAGCAGTGAAACGGTGTCCTACGAGCAGTACTTC
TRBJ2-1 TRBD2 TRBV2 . CASSPRTSGTNEQFF TGTGCCAGCAGCCCCAGGACTAGCGGGACCAATGAGCAGTTCTTC
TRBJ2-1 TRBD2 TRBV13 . CASSLAGLAEFF TGTGCCAGCAGCTTAGCTGGACTAGCGGAATTCTTC
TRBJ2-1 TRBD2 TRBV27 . CASSPWGSRLAGVYNEQFF TGTGCCAGCAGTCCCTGGGGCTCTCGACTAGCGGGAGTCTACAATGAGCAGTTCTTC
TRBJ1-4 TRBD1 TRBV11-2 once CASSSRGANGEKLFF TGTGCCAGCAGTTCCAGGGGGGCGAACGGTGAAAAACTGTTTTTT
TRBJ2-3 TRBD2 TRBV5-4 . CASSGSGRARDTQYF TGTGCCAGCAGCGGTAGCGGGAGGGCGAGAGATACGCAGTATTTT
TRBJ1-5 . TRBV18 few CASSQRQDNQPQHF TGTGCCAGCTCACAACGACAGGACAATCAGCCCCAGCATTTT
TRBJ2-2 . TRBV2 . CASSKWGNTGELFF TGTGCCAGCAGTAAGTGGGGCAACACCGGGGAGCTGTTTTTT
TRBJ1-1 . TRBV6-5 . CASSTGNTEAFF TGTGCCAGCAGTACGGGGAACACTGAAGCTTTCTTT
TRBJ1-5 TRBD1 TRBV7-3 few CASSLTGDRVHYQPQHF TGTGCCAGCAGCTTAACAGGGGACAGGGTGCACTATCAGCCCCAGCATTTT
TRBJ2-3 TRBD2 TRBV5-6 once CASSRLAGEVIDTQYF TGTGCCAGCAGCCGACTAGCGGGAGAGGTTATAGATACGCAGTATTTT
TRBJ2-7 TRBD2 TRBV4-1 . CASSQDLAGGPYEQYF TGCGCCAGCAGCCAAGATTTAGCGGGAGGGCCCTACGAGCAGTACTTC
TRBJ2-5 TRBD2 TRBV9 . CASSVEGLSGAGQETQYF TGTGCCAGCAGCGTAGAAGGCCTTAGTGGAGCGGGGCAAGAGACCCAGTACTTC
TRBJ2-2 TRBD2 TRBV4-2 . CASSQTREPTGELFF TGTGCCAGCAGCCAAACGCGGGAGCCGACCGGGGAGCTGTTTTTT
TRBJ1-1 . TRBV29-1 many CSVDGTLAFF TGCAGCGTTGATGGGACTTTGGCTTTCTTT
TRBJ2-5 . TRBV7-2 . CASSLGAGQETQYF TGTGCCAGCAGCTTAGGGGCGGGCCAAGAGACCCAGTACTTC
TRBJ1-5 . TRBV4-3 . CASSQVAELTQPQHF TGCGCCAGCAGCCAAGTAGCAGAATTAACTCAGCCCCAGCATTTT
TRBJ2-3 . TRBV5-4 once CASSHRDWYTDTQYF TGTGCCAGCAGCCACCGGGACTGGTACACAGATACGCAGTATTTT
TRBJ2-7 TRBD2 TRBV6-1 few CASSERQGLLAGGYYEQYF TGTGCCAGCAGCGAAAGACAGGGACTTCTGGCGGGAGGGTACTACGAGCAGTACTTC
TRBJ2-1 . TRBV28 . CASSLLGLRGYNEQFF TGTGCCAGCAGCTTGCTCGGTCTAAGGGGATACAATGAGCAGTTCTTC
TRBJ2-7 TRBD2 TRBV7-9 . CASSLGGGSDAYEQYF TGTGCCAGCAGCTTAGGTGGCGGGAGTGACGCCTACGAGCAGTACTTC
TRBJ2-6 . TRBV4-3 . CASSQGRGGANVLTF TGCGCCAGCAGCCAAGGGCGCGGTGGGGCCAACGTCCTGACTTTC
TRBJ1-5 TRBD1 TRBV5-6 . CASSLGSGTGSQLWPQHF TGTGCCAGCAGCTTGGGGTCGGGGACAGGGAGCCAACTTTGGCCCCAGCATTTT
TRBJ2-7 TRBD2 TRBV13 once CASSPHPPGTSYEQYF TGTGCCAGCAGCCCCCACCCACCCGGGACTAGCTACGAGCAGTACTTC
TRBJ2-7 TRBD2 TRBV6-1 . CASSQESGRIYEQYF TGTGCCAGCAGTCAAGAGAGCGGGAGGATCTACGAGCAGTACTTC
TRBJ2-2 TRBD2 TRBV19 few CASSLTTSGIGTGELFF TGTGCCAGTAGCCTAACGACTAGCGGGATTGGGACCGGGGAGCTGTTTTTT
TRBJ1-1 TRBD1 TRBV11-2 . CASSLDRGVAEAFF TGTGCCAGCAGCCTCGACAGGGGAGTGGCTGAAGCTTTCTTT
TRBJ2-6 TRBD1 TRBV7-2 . CASSPRTGSRANVLTF TGTGCCAGCAGCCCAAGGACAGGGTCAAGGGCCAACGTCCTGACTTTC
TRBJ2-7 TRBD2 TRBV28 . CASSLTLAGGAHEQYF TGTGCCAGCAGTCTCACACTAGCGGGAGGAGCCCACGAGCAGTACTTC
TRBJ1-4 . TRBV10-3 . CAISEGTGNEKLFF TGTGCCATCAGTGAGGGAACGGGGAATGAAAAACTGTTTTTT
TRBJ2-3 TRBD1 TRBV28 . CASSLAGQGPAADTQYF TGTGCCAGCAGTTTAGCCGGACAGGGCCCCGCTGCTGATACGCAGTATTTT
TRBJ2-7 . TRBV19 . CASSPNRDEQYF TGTGCCAGTAGTCCCAACCGCGACGAGCAGTACTTC
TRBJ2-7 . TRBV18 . CASSPLDSSYEQYF TGTGCCAGCTCACCACTTGACAGCTCCTACGAGCAGTACTTC
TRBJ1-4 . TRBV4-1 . CASSQDGAGREKLFF TGCGCCAGCAGCCAAGATGGGGCAGGGCGTGAAAAACTGTTTTTT
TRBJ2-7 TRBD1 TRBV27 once CASSRGQGAYEQYF TGTGCCAGCAGTAGAGGACAGGGGGCCTACGAGCAGTACTTC
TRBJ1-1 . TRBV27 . CASSEGRSTEAFF TGTGCCAGCAGTGAGGGCAGGAGCACTGAAGCTTTCTTT
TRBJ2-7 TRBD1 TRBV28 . CASSYRSDRAYEQYF TGTGCCAGCAGTTACAGATCGGACAGGGCTTACGAGCAGTACTTC
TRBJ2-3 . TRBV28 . CASDSLTDTQYF TGTGCCAGCGACAGCCTCACAGATACGCAGTATTTT
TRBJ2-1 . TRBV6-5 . CASSRDSSYNEQFF TGTGCCAGCAGTAGAGACAGCTCCTACAATGAGCAGTTCTTC
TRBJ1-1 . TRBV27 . CASRPPVPNTEAFF TGTGCCAGCAGACCGCCGGTTCCGAACACTGAAGCTTTCTTT
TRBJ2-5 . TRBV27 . CASSLKDSPRLVETQYF TGTGCCAGCAGTTTGAAGGACAGCCCGCGTCTTGTGGAGACCCAGTACTTC